This T cell receptor (beta chain) was recorded in a study of cytomegalovirus exposure and HLA in healthy donors. Study results and caveats: There were over 150 TCR beta chains listed as cytomegalovirus-associated.

About this clone: Its antigen remains unknown.

Profiling relied on immunoSEQ multiplex PCR, and the TCRdb table lists in-frame clones only, not all of them. The repertoire holds a few hundred thousand clones, approximately 90% seen once, with about 0.8% in the top ten. V lost 6 bases to trimming and J lost 5 bases, with 8 bases between them. The germline CDR1 and CDR2 sequences are DFQATT and SNEGSKA (reference sequence). The CDR3 has 10 amino acids. The V and J genes are TRBV20-1 and TRBJ2-7; maybe TRBD2 (6 bases). Source material: PBMCs. The receptor's source is a woman between 18 and 29 years old in good health and CMV-seronegative. CDR3 bases: TGCAGTGCGGAGGGAAACGAGCAGTACTTC. It translates to CSAEGNEQYF.